This TCR beta chain was sequenced for a study of control samples from healthy donors and cancer patients. Using immunoSEQ multiplex PCR, the repertoire was profiled, and TCRdb retains in-frame clones only, with some absent. Among tens of thousands of clones listed, approximately 91% were seen once. This CDR3 has 11 residues. Germline V gene sequence: CDR1 MNHEY, CDR2 SVGAGI. The V end was cut by 7 bases, the J end by 8 bases, with 11 bases between. This clonotype originated in a woman aged 50 to 60 with colorectal cancer. The sample taken for sequencing was PBMCs. The chain is built from TRBV6-5 and TRBJ1-2; tentatively, D is TRBD1 (5 bases). The CDR3 bases are TGTGCCAGCACCCCAGGGAGGGGCTACACCTTC. It codes for CASTPGRGYTF.